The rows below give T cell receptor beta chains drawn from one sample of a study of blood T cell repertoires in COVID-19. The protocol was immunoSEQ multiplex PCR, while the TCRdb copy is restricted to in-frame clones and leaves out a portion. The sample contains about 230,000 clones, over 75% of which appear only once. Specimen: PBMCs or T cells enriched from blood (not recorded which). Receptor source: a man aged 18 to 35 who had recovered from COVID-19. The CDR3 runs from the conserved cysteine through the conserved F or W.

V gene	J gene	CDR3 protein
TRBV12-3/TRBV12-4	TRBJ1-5	CASSEQGTQPQHF
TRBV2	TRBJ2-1	CASTRDSPPIYNEQFF
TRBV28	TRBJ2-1	CASSPRTSQQQFF
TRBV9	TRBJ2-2	CASSVRPPGGELFF
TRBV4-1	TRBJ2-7	CASSQDPSGGAEQYF
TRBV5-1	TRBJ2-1	CASSLVSSGGDEQFF
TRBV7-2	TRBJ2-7	CASSFDLLYEQYF
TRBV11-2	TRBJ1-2	CASSLPGQALGGYTF
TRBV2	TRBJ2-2	CASSGAGMDTGELFF
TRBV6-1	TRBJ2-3	CASSDLTAWDTQYF
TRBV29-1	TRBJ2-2	CSVEFFGERTGELFF
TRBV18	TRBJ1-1	CASSPDAGNTEAFF
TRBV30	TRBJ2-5	CAWGRNWRLAGGRKETQYF
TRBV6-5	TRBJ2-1	CASSYGGDGEQFF
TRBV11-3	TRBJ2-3	CASSLRDREGTQYF
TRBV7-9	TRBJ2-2	CASSLSAGEENTGELFF
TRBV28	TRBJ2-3	CASSFRTGVGTDTQYF
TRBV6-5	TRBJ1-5	CASSYSTGDQPQHF
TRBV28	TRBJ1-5	CASSWTGYSNQPQHF
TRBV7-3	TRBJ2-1	CASSLNSGLASYNEQFF
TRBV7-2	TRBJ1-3	CASSLVTGLSSGNTIYF
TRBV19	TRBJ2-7	CASQATDRGYEQYF
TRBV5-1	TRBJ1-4	CASSLLGQGLEKLFF
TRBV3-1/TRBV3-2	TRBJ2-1	CASTGRTSSFIYEQFF
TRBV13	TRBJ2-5	CASRTWTELETQYF
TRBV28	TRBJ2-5	CASSLSGTGQETQYF
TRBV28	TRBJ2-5	CASSLLGEQETQYF
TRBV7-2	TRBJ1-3	CASSTHRELVSGNTIYF
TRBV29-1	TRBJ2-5	CSVLVFGQSETQYF
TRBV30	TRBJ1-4	CAWSEDRGKLFF
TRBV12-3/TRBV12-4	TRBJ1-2	CASSSGQSSGYTF
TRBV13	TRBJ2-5	CASSDAGGWETQYF
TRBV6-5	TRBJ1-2	CASSYSVIANYGYTF
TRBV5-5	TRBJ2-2	CASRNGHSNTGELFF
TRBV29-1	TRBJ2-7	CSAGTSGGYEQYF
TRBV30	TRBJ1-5	CAWSVRQGGNQPQHF
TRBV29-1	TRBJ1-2	CSVETGYGYTF
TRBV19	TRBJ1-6	CASTTGPNSPLHF
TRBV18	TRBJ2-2	CASSPLQGSTGELFF
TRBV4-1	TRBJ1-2	CASSQDWRTGLGGYTF
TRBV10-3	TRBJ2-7	CAISTGLLEEQYF
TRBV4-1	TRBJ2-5	CASSQWGGPQETQYF
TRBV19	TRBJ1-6	CASSISRHLGGSPLHF
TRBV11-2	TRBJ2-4	CASRDPGGGLAKNIQYF
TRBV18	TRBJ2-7	CASSGGTPAYEQYF
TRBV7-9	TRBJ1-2	CASSSDRGHGYTF
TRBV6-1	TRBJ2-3	CASSAPLAGGTDTQYF
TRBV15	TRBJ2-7	CATSRGAGAGMGEQYF
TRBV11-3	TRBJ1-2	CASSPGTVLYGYTF
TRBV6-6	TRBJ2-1	CASSPRSSGRSYNEQFF
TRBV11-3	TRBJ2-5	CASSSPLSGEETQYF
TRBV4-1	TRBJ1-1	CASSRRDIVNTEAFF
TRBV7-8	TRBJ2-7	CASSLRREGPFNEQYF
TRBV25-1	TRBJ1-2	CASSDERYYGYTF
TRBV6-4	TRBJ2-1	CASSPTGNEQFF
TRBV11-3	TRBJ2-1	CASSFPIAEAYNEQFF
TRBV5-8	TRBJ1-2	CASSPQAGTEVNYGYTF
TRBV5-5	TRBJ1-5	CASSWGVELNQPQHF